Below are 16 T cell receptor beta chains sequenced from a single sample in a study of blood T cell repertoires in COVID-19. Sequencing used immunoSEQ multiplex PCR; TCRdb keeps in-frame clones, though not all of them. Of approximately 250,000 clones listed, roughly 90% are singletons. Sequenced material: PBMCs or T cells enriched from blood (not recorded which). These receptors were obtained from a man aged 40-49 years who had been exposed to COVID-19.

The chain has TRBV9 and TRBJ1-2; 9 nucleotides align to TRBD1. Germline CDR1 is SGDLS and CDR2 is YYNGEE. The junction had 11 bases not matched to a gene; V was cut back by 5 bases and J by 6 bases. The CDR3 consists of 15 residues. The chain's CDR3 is CASSLAPGQGHGYTF. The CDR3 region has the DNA TGTGCCAGCAGTTTGGCCCCGGGACAGGGACATGGCTACACCTTC.

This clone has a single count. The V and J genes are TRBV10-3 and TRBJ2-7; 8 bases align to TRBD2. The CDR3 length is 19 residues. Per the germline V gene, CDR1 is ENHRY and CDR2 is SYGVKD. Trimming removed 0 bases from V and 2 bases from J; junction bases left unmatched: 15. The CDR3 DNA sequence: TGTGCCATCAGTGAGTCGCGGGTAAAAAGCGGGAGATTACCCTACGAGCAGTACTTC. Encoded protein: CAISESRVKSGRLPYEQYF.

The CDR3 protein is CASSRDSNTEAFF. The CDR3 nucleotides read TGTGCCAGCAGCCGGGACAGCAACACTGAAGCTTTCTTT. J is TRBJ1-1 and V is TRBV7-3, with 7 bases lining up with TRBD1. Germline V gives CDR1 SGHTA, CDR2 FQGTGA. V shed 5 bases, J shed 2 bases, and the junction held 2 bases outside the gene matches. There are 13 residues in the CDR3.

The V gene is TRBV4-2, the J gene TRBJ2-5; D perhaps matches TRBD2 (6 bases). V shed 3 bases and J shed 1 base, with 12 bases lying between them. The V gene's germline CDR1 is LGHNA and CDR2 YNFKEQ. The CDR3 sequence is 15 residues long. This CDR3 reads CASSQEGRIQETQYF. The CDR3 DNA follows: TGTGCCAGCAGCCAGGAGGGTAGAATCCAAGAGACCCAGTACTTC.

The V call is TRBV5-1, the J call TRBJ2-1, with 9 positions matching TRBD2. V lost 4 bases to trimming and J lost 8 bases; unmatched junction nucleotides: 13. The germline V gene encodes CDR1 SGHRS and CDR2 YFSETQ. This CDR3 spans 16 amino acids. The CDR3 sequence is CASSGASGLASYEQFF. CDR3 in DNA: TGCGCCAGCAGCGGGGCGTCAGGACTAGCGTCATATGAGCAGTTCTTC. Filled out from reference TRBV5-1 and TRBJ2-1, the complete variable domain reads KAGVTQTPRYLIKTRGQQVTLSCSPISGHRSVSWYQQTPGQGLQFLFEYFSETQRNKGNFPGRFSGRQFSNSRSEMNVSTLELGDSALYLCASSGASGLASYEQFFGPGTRLTVL.

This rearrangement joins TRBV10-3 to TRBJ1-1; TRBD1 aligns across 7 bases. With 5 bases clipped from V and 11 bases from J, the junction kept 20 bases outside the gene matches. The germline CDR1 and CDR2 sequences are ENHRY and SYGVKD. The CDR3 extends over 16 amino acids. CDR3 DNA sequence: TGTGCCATCAGTTCATCCAGGACAGGAGAAGTTGTGGAGGCTTTCTTT. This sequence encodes CAISSSRTGEVVEAFF.

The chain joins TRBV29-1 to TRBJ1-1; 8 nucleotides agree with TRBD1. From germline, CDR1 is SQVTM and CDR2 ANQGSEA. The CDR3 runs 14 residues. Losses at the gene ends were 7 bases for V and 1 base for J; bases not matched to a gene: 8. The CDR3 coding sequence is TGCAGCGCTACGGCCGGACAGGGGAACACTGAAGCTTTCTTT. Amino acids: CSATAGQGNTEAFF.

The chain's CDR3 is CASSVGQAPSSGNTIYF. CDR3 bases: TGTGCCAGCAGCGTAGGTCAGGCGCCGAGCTCTGGAAACACCATATATTTT. The chain recombines TRBV9 with TRBJ1-3, with no clear D. Between the trimmed V and J ends, which lost 0 bases and 0 bases, there was a span of 13 bases. This CDR3 has 17 amino acids. Per the germline V gene, CDR1 is SGDLS and CDR2 is YYNGEE. Full variable domain (rest looked up from reference TRBV9 and TRBJ1-3): DSGVTQTPKHLITATGQRVTLRCSPRSGDLSVYWYQQSLDQGLQFLIQYYNGEERAKGNILERFSAQQFPDLHSELNLSSLELGDSALYFCASSVGQAPSSGNTIYFGEGSWLTVV.

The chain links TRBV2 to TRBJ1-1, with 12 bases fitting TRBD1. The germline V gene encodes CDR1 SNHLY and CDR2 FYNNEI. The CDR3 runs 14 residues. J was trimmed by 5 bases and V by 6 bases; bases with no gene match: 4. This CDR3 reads CASRGGQGATEAFF. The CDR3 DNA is TGTGCCAGCAGGGGGGGACAGGGGGCGACTGAAGCTTTCTTT.

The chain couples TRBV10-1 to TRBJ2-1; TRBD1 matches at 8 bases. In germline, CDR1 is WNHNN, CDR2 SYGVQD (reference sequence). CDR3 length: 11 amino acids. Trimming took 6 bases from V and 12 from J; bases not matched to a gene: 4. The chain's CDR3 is CASSPGTGQFF. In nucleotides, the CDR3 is TGCGCCAGCAGCCCCGGGACAGGGCAGTTCTTC.

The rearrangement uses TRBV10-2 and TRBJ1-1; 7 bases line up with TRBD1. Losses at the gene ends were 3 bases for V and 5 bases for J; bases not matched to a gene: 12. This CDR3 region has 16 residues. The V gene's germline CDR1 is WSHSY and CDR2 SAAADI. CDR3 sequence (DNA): TGCGCCAGCAGTGAATTCTTGGAGGGGGCGCGGACTGAAGCTTTCTTT. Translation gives CASSEFLEGARTEAFF.

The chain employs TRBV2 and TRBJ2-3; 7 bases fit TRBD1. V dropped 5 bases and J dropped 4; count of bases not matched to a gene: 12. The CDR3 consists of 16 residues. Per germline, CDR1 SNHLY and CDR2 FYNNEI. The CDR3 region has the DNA TGTGCCAGCAGTAAACAGGGGCTCAGAGGGGCAGATACGCAGTATTTT. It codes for CASSKQGLRGADTQYF.

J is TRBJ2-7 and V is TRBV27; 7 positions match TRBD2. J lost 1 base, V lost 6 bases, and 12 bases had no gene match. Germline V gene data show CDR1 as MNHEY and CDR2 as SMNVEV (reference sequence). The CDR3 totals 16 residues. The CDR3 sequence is CASSLQVGRMSYEQYF. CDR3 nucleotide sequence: TGTGCCAGCAGCCTTCAGGTCGGGAGGATGTCCTACGAGCAGTACTTC.

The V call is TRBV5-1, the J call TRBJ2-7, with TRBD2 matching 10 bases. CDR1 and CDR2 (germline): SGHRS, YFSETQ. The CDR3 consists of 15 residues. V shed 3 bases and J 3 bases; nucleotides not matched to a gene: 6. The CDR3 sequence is CASSSNSGRNYEQYF. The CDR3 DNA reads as TGCGCCAGCAGCTCCAATAGCGGGAGGAACTACGAGCAGTACTTC.

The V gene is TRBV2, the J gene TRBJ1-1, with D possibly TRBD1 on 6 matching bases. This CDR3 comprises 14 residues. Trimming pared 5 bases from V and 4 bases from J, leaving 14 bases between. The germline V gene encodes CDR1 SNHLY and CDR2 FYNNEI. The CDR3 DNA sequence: TGTGCCAGCAGTCCGACAGGTCGGGGCACTGAAGCTTTCTTT. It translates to CASSPTGRGTEAFF.

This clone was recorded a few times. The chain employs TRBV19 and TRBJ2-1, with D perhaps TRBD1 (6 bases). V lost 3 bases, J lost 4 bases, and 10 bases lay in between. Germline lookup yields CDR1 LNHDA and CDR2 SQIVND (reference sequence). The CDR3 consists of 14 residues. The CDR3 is CASSISTGYNEQFF. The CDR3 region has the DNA TGTGCCAGTAGTATCTCGACAGGATACAATGAGCAGTTCTTC.